Listed here are 17 T cell receptor beta chains from one sample, sequenced in a study of blood T cell repertoires in COVID-19. Sequencing was performed with immunoSEQ multiplex PCR; in TCRdb, only in-frame clones are kept and a portion is missing. This sample yields approximately 170,000 clones, of which 70% to 85% are seen a single time; about 1.2% belongs to the top ten. Sequencing input: peripheral blood. These TCRs come from a man between 60 and 75 years old who had recovered from COVID-19.

The chain uses TRBV29-1 and TRBJ1-6; D perhaps matches TRBD1 (5 bases). Germline CDR1 reads SQVTM; CDR2 reads ANQGSEA. V shed 5 bases and J shed 6 bases, with 17 bases lying between them. This CDR3 region has 15 residues. The CDR3 DNA reads TGCAGCGTTTCACAAGACAGTCAGCTTAATTCACCCCTCCACTTT. Translated: CSVSQDSQLNSPLHF.

The rearrangement links TRBV11-3 to TRBJ2-5; TRBD2 matches at 7 bases. The germline V gene has CDR1 SGHNT and CDR2 YENEEA. Unmatched junction bases numbered 8, after V lost 3 bases and J lost 7 bases. The CDR3 sequence is 14 residues long. DNA of the CDR3: TGTGCCAGCAGCTTGGGGGGGGTCCCGGGGACCCAGTACTTC. It translates to CASSLGGVPGTQYF.

This chain uses TRBV3-1 (or the pseudogene TRBV3-2) with TRBJ1-2; TRBD1 agrees at 8 bases. The CDR3 is made up of 14 amino acids. CDR1 is LGHDT and CDR2 is YNNKEL in the germline V gene (reference sequence). V shed 1 base and J 8 bases; nucleotides not matched to a gene: 6. The CDR3 is CASSQAGGAEGYTF. For the CDR3, the DNA is TGTGCCAGCAGCCAAGCAGGGGGCGCGGAAGGCTACACCTTC.

The genes are TRBV19 and TRBJ1-2; maybe TRBD1 (5 bases). Germline V gives CDR1 LNHDA, CDR2 SQIVND (reference sequence). Trimming left V 10 bases short and J 4 bases short, with 16 bases between. The CDR3 sequence is 13 residues long. In DNA, the CDR3 is TGTGCCACGGAACACACAGGATTCTATGGCTACACCTTC. This translates into CATEHTGFYGYTF.

The rearrangement joins TRBV3-1 (or the pseudogene TRBV3-2) to TRBJ2-1; no clear D. V lost 7 bases and J 9 bases, leaving 37 bases between the germline ends. CDR3 length: 20 residues. Germline-derived CDR1 and CDR2 are LGHDT and YNNKEL (reference sequence). Written as DNA, the CDR3 is TGTGCCAGCACCAACGAGGTCGGTACAAAAACGGAGCCCCGGTCGCGTGAGCAGTTCTTC. This translates into CASTNEVGTKTEPRSREQFF.

This chain uses TRBV5-6 with TRBJ1-1, with D maybe TRBD1 (6 bases). The CDR3 has 14 residues. The germline gives CDR1 SGHDT, CDR2 YYEEEE. Deletions cut 4 bases from V and 3 bases from J, with 13 bases between. The chain's CDR3 is CASSGEQGYTEAFF. DNA of the CDR3: TGTGCCAGCAGCGGGGAACAGGGCTACACTGAAGCTTTCTTT. Together with reference TRBV5-6 and TRBJ1-1, the CDR3 gives the full variable domain: DAGVTQSPTHLIKTRGQQVTLRCSPKSGHDTVSWYQQALGQGPQFIFQYYEEEERQRGNFPDRFSGHQFPNYSSELNVNALLLGDSALYLCASSGEQGYTEAFFGQGTRLTVV.

The chain links TRBV3-1 (or the pseudogene TRBV3-2) to TRBJ2-3, with 11 bases fitting TRBD1. This CDR3 has 15 residues. With 4 bases clipped from V and 3 bases from J, the junction kept 3 bases outside the gene matches. The germline V gene encodes CDR1 LGHDT and CDR2 YNNKEL (reference sequence). The DNA for the CDR3 is TGTGCCAGCAGCCTCGGGACAGGGGGGACAGATACGCAGTATTTT. Its translation is CASSLGTGGTDTQYF.

The chain joins TRBV19 to TRBJ1-6; D not certain. The CDR3 has 18 residues. From germline, CDR1 is LNHDA and CDR2 SQIVND (reference sequence). Deletions cut 4 bases from V and 0 bases from J, with 16 bases between. DNA of the CDR3: TGTGCCAGTAGTAGGTCCGGCCAGGCGAGCTCCTATAATTCACCCCTCCACTTT. Translation: CASSRSGQASSYNSPLHF.

The CDR3 is CASSEYRQGATDTQYF. The DNA for the CDR3 is TGTGCCAGCAGTGAATATCGACAGGGGGCGACAGATACGCAGTATTTT. The rearrangement uses TRBV25-1 and TRBJ2-3, with 10 bases fitting TRBD1. The CDR3 is 16 amino acids. The germline V gene has CDR1 MGHDK and CDR2 SYGVNS. V gave up 0 bases and J gave up 3 bases; unmatched junction bases: 3.

This clone was seen a few times. The sample has other DNA sequences that encode this CDR3 too. The chain uses TRBV30 and TRBJ1-2; tentative D call: TRBD1 (5 bases). This CDR3 has 14 amino acids. Germline CDR1 is GTSNPN and CDR2 is SVGIG (reference sequence). The ends were cut back, 0 bases at V and 7 bases at J, with 15 bases in the middle. This CDR3 is CAWSVLGQGGGYTF. In DNA form, the CDR3 reads TGTGCCTGGAGTGTACTAGGTCAGGGAGGTGGCTACACCTTC.

This clone appeared a single time. The chain is built from TRBV6-4 and TRBJ2-3; TRBD2 agrees at 7 bases. After removal of 5 bases from V and 3 bases from J, the junction contained 11 bases not matched to a gene. This CDR3 has 16 amino acids. The germline CDR1 and CDR2 sequences are MRHNA and SNTAGT. This CDR3 reads CASSPFPGGVTDTQYF. CDR3 nucleotides: TGTGCCAGCAGTCCCTTTCCGGGGGGAGTTACAGATACGCAGTATTTT.

The genes are TRBV7-2 and TRBJ2-5; 7 bases are a match to TRBD2. In germline, CDR1 is SGHTA, CDR2 FQGNSA. With 2 bases clipped from V and 1 base from J, the junction kept 4 bases outside the gene matches. CDR3 length: 15 amino acids. The CDR3 DNA sequence: TGTGCCAGCAGCTTATTCCCGGGGGGCCAAGAGACCCAGTACTTC. Its translation: CASSLFPGGQETQYF.

This chain uses TRBV5-1 with TRBJ1-1; D is unclear. V was trimmed by 1 base and J by 5 bases, leaving 9 bases between them. The CDR3 has 13 residues. Germline V gene data show CDR1 as SGHRS and CDR2 as YFSETQ. CDR3: CASSLWERTEAFF. The CDR3 coding sequence is TGCGCCAGCAGCTTGTGGGAGAGGACTGAAGCTTTCTTT.

This clone is a singleton in its sample. CDR3 nucleotide sequence: TGTGCCAGCAGCTTAGGACAGGGGGTCTACGAGCAGTACTTC. Translating it yields CASSLGQGVYEQYF. This chain links TRBV7-6 with TRBJ2-7, with 9 bases identical to TRBD1. V lost 1 base to trimming and J lost 3 bases; unmatched junction nucleotides: 1. There are 14 residues in the CDR3. Germline V gene data show CDR1 as SGHVS and CDR2 as FNYEAQ. Filled out from reference TRBV7-6 and TRBJ2-7, the complete variable domain reads GAGVSQSPRYKVTKRGQDVALRCDPISGHVSLYWYRQALGQGPEFLTYFNYEAQQDKSGLPNDRFSAERPEGSISTLTIQRTEQRDSAMYRCASSLGQGVYEQYFGPGTRLTVT.

The V call is TRBV6-4, the J call TRBJ2-1; 9 bases fit TRBD2. V lost 0 bases, J lost 5 bases, and 2 bases stayed unmatched. This CDR3 has 15 amino acids. The V gene's germline CDR1 is MRHNA and CDR2 SNTAGT. CDR3 sequence: CASSDSRGGHNEQFF. CDR3 sequence (DNA): TGTGCCAGCAGTGACTCGCGGGGGGGCCACAATGAGCAGTTCTTC.

The gene calls are TRBV4-2 and TRBJ2-2; 9 bases fit TRBD1. J lost 4 bases, V lost 2 bases, and 5 bases had no gene match. Germline-derived CDR1 and CDR2 are LGHNA and YNFKEQ. The length of the CDR3 is 16 residues. The chain's CDR3 is CASSQSQGAGTGELFF. In DNA, the CDR3 is TGTGCCAGCAGCCAATCACAGGGGGCGGGCACCGGGGAGCTGTTTTTT.

V usage is TRBV11-1 and J usage is TRBJ1-1; D gene unclear. The germline gives CDR1 SGHAT, CDR2 FQDESV (reference sequence). The CDR3 covers 13 residues. V lost 5 bases, J lost 1 base, and 8 bases lay in between. The CDR3 bases are TGTGCCAGCAGCATTGCAGGGAACACTGAAGCTTTCTTT. This sequence encodes CASSIAGNTEAFF.